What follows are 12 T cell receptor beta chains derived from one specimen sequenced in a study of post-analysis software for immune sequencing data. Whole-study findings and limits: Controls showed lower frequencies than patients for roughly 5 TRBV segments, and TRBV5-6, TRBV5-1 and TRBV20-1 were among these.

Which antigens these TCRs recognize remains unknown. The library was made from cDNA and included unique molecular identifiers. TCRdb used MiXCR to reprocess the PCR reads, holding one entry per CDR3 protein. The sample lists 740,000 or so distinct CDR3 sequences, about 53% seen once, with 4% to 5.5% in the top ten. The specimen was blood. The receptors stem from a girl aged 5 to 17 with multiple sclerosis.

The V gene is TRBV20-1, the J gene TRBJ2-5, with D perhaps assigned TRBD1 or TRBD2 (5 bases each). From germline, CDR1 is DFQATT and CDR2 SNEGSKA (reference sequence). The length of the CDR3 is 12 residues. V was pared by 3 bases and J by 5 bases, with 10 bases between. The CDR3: CSARGPRETQYF. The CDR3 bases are TGCAGTGCTAGGGGACCGCGGGAGACCCAGTACTTC.

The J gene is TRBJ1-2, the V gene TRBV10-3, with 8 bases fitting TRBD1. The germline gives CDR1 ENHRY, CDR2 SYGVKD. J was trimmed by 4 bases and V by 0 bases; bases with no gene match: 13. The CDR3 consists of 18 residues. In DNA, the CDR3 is TGTGCCATCAGTGAGTCCCCAGGGGGCAAGGACTCCCTCTATGGCTACACCTTC. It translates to CAISESPGGKDSLYGYTF.

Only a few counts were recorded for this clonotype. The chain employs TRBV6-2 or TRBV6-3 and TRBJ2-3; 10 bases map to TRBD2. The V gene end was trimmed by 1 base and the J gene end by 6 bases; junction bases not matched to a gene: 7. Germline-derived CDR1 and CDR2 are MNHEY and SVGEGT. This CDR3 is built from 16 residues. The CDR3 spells CASSYFRGLASDTQYF. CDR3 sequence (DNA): TGTGCCAGCAGTTACTTTCGGGGACTAGCGAGCGATACGCAGTATTTT.

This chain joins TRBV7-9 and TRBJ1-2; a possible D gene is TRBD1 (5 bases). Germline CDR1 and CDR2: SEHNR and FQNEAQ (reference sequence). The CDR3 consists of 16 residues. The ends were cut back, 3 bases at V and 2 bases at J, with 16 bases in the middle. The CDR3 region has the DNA TGTGCCAGCAGCTTCGGGACCGTCGGAGCAAACTATGGCTACACCTTC. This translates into CASSFGTVGANYGYTF.

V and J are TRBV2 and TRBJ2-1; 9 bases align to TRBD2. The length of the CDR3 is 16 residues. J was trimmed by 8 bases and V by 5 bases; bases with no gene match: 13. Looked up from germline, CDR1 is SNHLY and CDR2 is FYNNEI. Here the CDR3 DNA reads TGTGCCAGCAGTACCCCGGGACTAGCACAAAGGGATGAGCAGTTCTTC. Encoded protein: CASSTPGLAQRDEQFF. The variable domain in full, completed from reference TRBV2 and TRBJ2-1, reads EPEVTQTPSHQVTQMGQEVILRCVPISNHLYFYWYRQILGQKVEFLVSFYNNEISEKSEIFDDQFSVERPDGSNFTLKIRSTKLEDSAMYFCASSTPGLAQRDEQFFGPGTRLTVL.

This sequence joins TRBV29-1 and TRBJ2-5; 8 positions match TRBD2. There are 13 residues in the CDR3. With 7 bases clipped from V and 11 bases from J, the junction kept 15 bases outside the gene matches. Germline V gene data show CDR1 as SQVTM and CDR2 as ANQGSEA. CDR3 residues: CSAEAGERVEQYF. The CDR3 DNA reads TGCAGCGCAGAAGCGGGAGAGCGCGTTGAGCAGTACTTC.

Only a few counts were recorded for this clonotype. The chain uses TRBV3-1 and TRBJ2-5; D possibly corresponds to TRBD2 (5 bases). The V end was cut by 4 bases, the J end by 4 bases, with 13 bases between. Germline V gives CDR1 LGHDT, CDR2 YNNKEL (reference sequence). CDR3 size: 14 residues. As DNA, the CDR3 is TGTGCCAGCAGCCGCGAACGGGGTTTAGAGACCCAGTACTTC. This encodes CASSRERGLETQYF.

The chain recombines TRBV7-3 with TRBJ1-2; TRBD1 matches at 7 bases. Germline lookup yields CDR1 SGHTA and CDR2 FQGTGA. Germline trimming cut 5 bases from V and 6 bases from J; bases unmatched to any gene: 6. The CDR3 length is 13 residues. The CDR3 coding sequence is TGTGCCAGCAGCGGAGACAGGGACAATGGCTACACCTTC. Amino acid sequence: CASSGDRDNGYTF.

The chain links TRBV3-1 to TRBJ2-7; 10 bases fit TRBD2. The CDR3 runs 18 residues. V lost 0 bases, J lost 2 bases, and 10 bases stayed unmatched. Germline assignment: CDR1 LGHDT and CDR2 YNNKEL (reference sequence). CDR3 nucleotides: TGTGCCAGCAGCCAAGATCTAAGCCGACTAGCGGGTACCTACGAGCAGTACTTC. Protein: CASSQDLSRLAGTYEQYF.

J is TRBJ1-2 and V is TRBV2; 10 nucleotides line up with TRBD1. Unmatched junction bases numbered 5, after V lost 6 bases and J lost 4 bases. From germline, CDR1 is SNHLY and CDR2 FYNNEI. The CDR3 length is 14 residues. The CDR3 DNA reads TGTGCCAGCAGAACGGGACAGGGGAGCTATGGCTACACCTTC. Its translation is CASRTGQGSYGYTF.

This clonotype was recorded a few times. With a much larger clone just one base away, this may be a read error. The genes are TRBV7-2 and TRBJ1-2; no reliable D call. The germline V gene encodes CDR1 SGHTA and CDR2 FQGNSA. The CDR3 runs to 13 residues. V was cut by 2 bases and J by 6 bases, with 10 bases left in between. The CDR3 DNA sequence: TGTGCCAGCAGCTTAAAAGGGATTCATGGCTACACCTTC. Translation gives CASSLKGIHGYTF.

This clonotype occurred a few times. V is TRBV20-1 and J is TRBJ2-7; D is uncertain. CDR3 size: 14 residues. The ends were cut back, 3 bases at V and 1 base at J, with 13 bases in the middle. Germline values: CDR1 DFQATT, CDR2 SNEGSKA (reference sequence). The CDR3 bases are TGCAGTGCTAGGAAAGAAGGGCTTTCCTACGAGCAGTACTTC. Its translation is CSARKEGLSYEQYF.